Shown below are 25 T cell receptor beta chains from a single sample sequenced in a study of blood T cells in healthy people across ages (dated by TCRdb to the mid-2010s). The receptor library was made with 5' RACE. TCRdb lists the instrument as Illumina HiSeq 2500. The second PCR ran for about 7 to 11 cycles and used a J-beta primer mix along with a sample-barcoded 5' primer. The public reads were reprocessed in TCRdb via fastp at Q25 and MiXCR, keeping in-frame beta chains. CDR3 protein duplicates are merged, each entry listing the most common genes and DNA. The sample table holds around 750,000 distinct CDR3 sequences, of which 53% were seen once. The top ten constitute about 38% of the sample. Sequenced input: blood. The source is an elderly man in good health.

The V call is TRBV10-3, the J call TRBJ1-5; 10 bases line up with TRBD1. Germline values: CDR1 ENHRY, CDR2 SYGVKD. The CDR3 is 15 amino acids. Germline trimming cut 5 bases from V and 7 bases from J; bases unmatched to any gene: 8. The chain's CDR3 is CAISPGQGRFQPQHF. CDR3 nucleotide sequence: TGTGCCATCAGTCCGGGACAGGGGAGATTCCAGCCCCAGCATTTT.

As concerns this clonotype: One end of the junction varies from germline; a read error may be responsible. DNA for the CDR3: TGTGCCGGCAGTCGAGGACTAGCGGGAGGGTTCGAGACCCAGTACTTC. It encodes CAGSRGLAGGFETQYF. This rearrangement joins TRBV12-3 or TRBV12-4 to TRBJ2-5; 15 bases are a match to TRBD2. CDR3 size: 16 residues.

Note on this clonotype: An end of the junction differs from the germline gene, which may be a read error. This chain links TRBV29-1 with TRBJ2-6, with D possibly being TRBD1 or TRBD2 (5 bases each). Germline lookup yields CDR1 SQVTM and CDR2 ANQGSEA. The CDR3 is 12 amino acids. The CDR3 region is CSAYAGADVLTF. The CDR3 region has the DNA TGCAGCGCCTATGCCGGGGCCGACGTCCTGACTTTC. Full variable domain (outside the CDR3, taken from reference TRBV29-1 and TRBJ2-6): SAVISQKPSRDICQRGTSLTIQCQVDSQVTMMFWYRQQPGQSLTLIATANQGSEATYESGFVIDKFPISRPNLTFSTLTVSNMSPEDSSIYLCSAYAGADVLTFGAGSRLTVL.

This clonotype was seen many times. The V and J genes are TRBV9 and TRBJ2-3; 8 nucleotides match TRBD1. V lost 2 bases, J lost 4 bases, and 9 bases stayed unmatched. CDR1 and CDR2 (germline): SGDLS, YYNGEE. This CDR3 comprises 16 residues. This CDR3 is CASSVSGTGGSDTQYF. The CDR3 bases are TGTGCCAGCAGCGTCTCCGGGACAGGCGGATCAGATACGCAGTATTTT.

The V call is TRBV29-1, the J call TRBJ2-1; D possibly matches TRBD1 or TRBD2 (5 bases each). Trimming shortened V by 1 base and J by 2 bases, and 12 bases separated the two germline ends. CDR1 and CDR2 from the germline V gene are SQVTM and ANQGSEA. The CDR3 has 15 residues. CDR3 residues: CSVEGGILPYNEQFF. CDR3 in DNA: TGCAGCGTTGAAGGGGGGATCCTGCCCTACAATGAGCAGTTCTTC.

This chain joins TRBV7-9 and TRBJ2-1, with a possible D match to TRBD2 (6 bases). The tail of the sequence fits TRBJ2-7 better, so the J call may be wrong. This CDR3 has 14 amino acids. CDR1 and CDR2 from the germline V gene are SEHNR and FQNEAQ (reference sequence). The CDR3 region has the DNA TGTGCCAGCAGTCCCACGGGGACTTCCAGCGAGCAGTACTTC. Translation: CASSPTGTSSEQYF.

This clonotype occurred once. A clone one base away is much larger, so this may be a read error. The gene calls are TRBV27 and TRBJ1-6, with D hard to call. Trimming stripped 10 bases from V and 6 bases from J, with 10 bases between. The CDR3 covers 12 residues. Germline values: CDR1 MNHEY, CDR2 SMNVEV (reference sequence). The CDR3 nucleotides are TGTGCCAACAAGGCGGTTAATTCACCCCTCCACTTT. Translation gives CANKAVNSPLHF.

This chain connects TRBV14 to TRBJ2-7; maybe TRBD2 (5 bases). There are 15 residues in the CDR3. V was clipped by 1 base and J by 2 bases, with 12 bases between them. Per the germline V gene, CDR1 is SGHDN and CDR2 is FVKESK. The CDR3 reads CASSQGTGVTYEQYF. CDR3 coding DNA: TGTGCCAGCAGCCAAGGGACTGGGGTAACCTACGAGCAGTACTTC.

Within the sample, this clonotype is medium-sized. This chain connects TRBV27 to TRBJ2-3; 8 bases match TRBD2. The CDR3 consists of 18 residues. Germline V gene lookup returns CDR1 MNHEY and CDR2 SMNVEV (reference sequence). V shed 5 bases and J 0 bases; nucleotides not matched to a gene: 13. CDR3 bases: TGTGCCAGCAGTGCCACCTCCATAGCGGGAAGGAGCACAGATACGCAGTATTTT. Amino acids: CASSATSIAGRSTDTQYF.

Only a few counts were recorded for this clonotype. This chain uses TRBV7-9 with TRBJ1-2; D call uncertain. V was cut by 2 bases and J by 2 bases, with 6 bases left in between. The V gene's germline CDR1 is SEHNR and CDR2 FQNEAQ (reference sequence). The CDR3 loop spans 13 amino acids. The CDR3: CASSLSQNYGYTF. CDR3 coding DNA: TGTGCCAGCAGCTTAAGCCAGAACTATGGCTACACCTTC.

The J gene is TRBJ2-5, the V gene TRBV7-6; TRBD2 matches 8 bases. Germline loops: CDR1 SGHVS, CDR2 FNYEAQ. J lost 5 bases, V lost 1 base, and 6 bases had no gene match. The CDR3 is made up of 15 amino acids. The CDR3 spells CASSLGTSSPETQYF. As DNA, the CDR3 is TGTGCCAGCAGCTTAGGGACTAGCTCCCCGGAGACCCAGTACTTC.

The rearrangement uses TRBV3-1 and TRBJ2-4; D not resolved. This CDR3 has 12 amino acids. V lost 0 bases, J lost 13 bases, and 10 bases lay in between. Germline assignment: CDR1 LGHDT and CDR2 YNNKEL (reference sequence). As DNA, the CDR3 is TGTGCCAGCAGCCAAGATCGAAACAGACAGTACTTC. Encoded protein: CASSQDRNRQYF.

Turning to this clonotype: Since a much larger clone is just one base distant, this may be a read error. This chain joins TRBV3-1 and TRBJ2-7, with TRBD2 identical over 12 bases. The CDR3 runs to 14 residues. Germline V lookup: CDR1 LGHDT, CDR2 YNNKEL (reference sequence). The junction had 3 bases not matched to a gene; V was cut back by 7 bases and J by 2 bases. This CDR3 is CASTWTSGTYEQYF. The CDR3 DNA reads TGTGCCAGCACCTGGACTAGCGGGACCTACGAGCAGTACTTC.

V and J are TRBV29-1 and TRBJ2-1; 11 bases fit TRBD2. The CDR3 totals 15 residues. Trimming cost V 3 bases and J 5 bases; bases outside gene matches: 6. Germline V gene sequence: CDR1 SQVTM, CDR2 ANQGSEA. CDR3 nucleotides: TGCAGCGTTGATCGTCCACTAGCGGGAGACAATGAGCAGTTCTTC. Translation gives CSVDRPLAGDNEQFF.

Points on this clonotype: No DNA is shown, since the ends of the CDR3 on it are uncertain; the CDR3 is the one TCRdb lists. The chain has TRBV6-6 and TRBJ2-1; the table gives TRBD1 as D, unverified against the DNA. CDR1 is MNHNY, CDR2 SVGAGI, per germline (reference sequence). The CDR3 sequence runs 12 residues, both termini included. This CDR3 reads CASSTSQGGQFF.

This sequence joins TRBV13 and TRBJ2-7; D gene ambiguous. The J call may be incorrect, as the DNA end agrees better with TRBJ2-5. The CDR3 totals 13 residues. CDR1 and CDR2 (germline): PRHDT, FYEKMQ (reference sequence). CDR3 in DNA: TGTGCCAGCAGCGTTAGGCATGGAGAGACCCAGTACTTC. This sequence encodes CASSVRHGETQYF.

This clonotype was seen a handful of times. V is TRBV29-1 and J is TRBJ1-1, with D perhaps matching TRBD1 (5 bases). V gave up 8 bases and J gave up 3 bases, with 16 bases separating them. The CDR3 totals 13 residues. The germline CDR1 and CDR2 sequences are SQVTM and ANQGSEA. CDR3 nucleotides: TGCAGCTCGAGCCTACTCAGGGACACTGAAGCTTTCTTT. Protein sequence: CSSSLLRDTEAFF.

The chain combines TRBV12-3 or TRBV12-4 with TRBJ2-5; 9 nucleotides agree with TRBD1. The V gene end was trimmed by 0 bases and the J gene end by 5 bases; junction bases not matched to a gene: 7. There are 16 residues in the CDR3. The CDR3 sequence is CASSLAGTGPRETQYF. CDR3 nucleotides: TGTGCCAGCAGTTTAGCCGGGACAGGGCCTCGGGAGACCCAGTACTTC.

The chain employs TRBV11-1 and TRBJ2-7, with 10 bases that match TRBD2. This CDR3 is built from 14 residues. The V gene's germline CDR1 is SGHAT and CDR2 FQDESV (reference sequence). V trimming: 5 bases; J trimming: 3 bases; junction bases outside the gene matches: 4. CDR3 loop: CASSSGGGLYEQYF. The CDR3 coding sequence is TGTGCCAGCAGCAGCGGGGGGGGACTCTACGAGCAGTACTTC.

This clonotype was seen a few times. The rearrangement joins TRBV5-1 to TRBJ2-1, with D unresolved. This CDR3 is built from 15 residues. V dropped 4 bases and J dropped 0 bases, with 11 bases sitting between them. Germline-derived CDR1 and CDR2 are SGHRS and YFSETQ. DNA of the CDR3: TGCGCCAGCAGCCCTTGGCGAGACTCCTACAATGAGCAGTTCTTC. Amino acids: CASSPWRDSYNEQFF.

The sample holds a few counts of this clonotype. The V gene is TRBV7-2, the J gene TRBJ2-7, with 10 bases fitting TRBD1. The CDR3 is 16 amino acids. The V gene's germline CDR1 is SGHTA and CDR2 FQGNSA. Germline trimming cut 0 bases from V and 4 bases from J; bases unmatched to any gene: 6. As DNA, the CDR3 is TGTGCCAGCAGCTTAGCGGGGACAGGGGTTGCATACGAGCAGTACTTC. It codes for CASSLAGTGVAYEQYF.

This clonotype was seen a few times. V gene TRBV4-2 combines with J gene TRBJ2-5; tentatively, D is TRBD2 (6 bases). The CDR3 totals 16 residues. Trimming removed 1 base at V and 1 base at J, with 13 bases between. Per germline, CDR1 LGHNA and CDR2 YNFKEQ. The CDR3 region is CASSQGTASAQETQYF. The CDR3 DNA follows: TGTGCCAGCAGCCAAGGAACGGCTAGCGCCCAAGAGACCCAGTACTTC.

Only one count was recorded for this clonotype. J is TRBJ2-1 and V is TRBV5-4, with TRBD2 matching 13 bases. Germline lookup yields CDR1 SGHNT and CDR2 YYREEE (reference sequence). The CDR3 is 18 residues long. V lost 5 bases, J lost 6 bases, and 14 bases stayed unmatched. CDR3 nucleotides: TGTGCCAGCAGGCTAGGACTAGCGGGAGCGGGGGCCCCCAATGAGCAGTTCTTC. Translating gives CASRLGLAGAGAPNEQFF.

CDR3 sequence (DNA): TGTGCCAGCAGTGACCGATTGGGGACAGGGTTTTACACCTTC. As protein: CASSDRLGTGFYTF. This sequence joins TRBV6-4 and TRBJ1-2; 9 bases fit TRBD1. The V gene's germline CDR1 is MRHNA and CDR2 SNTAGT. The CDR3 loop spans 14 amino acids. The V gene end was trimmed by 2 bases and the J gene end by 11 bases; junction bases not matched to a gene: 9.

The chain links TRBV5-1 to TRBJ2-1, with D perhaps TRBD1 or TRBD2 (7 bases each). The V gene lost 0 bases and the J gene lost 8 bases, with 15 bases spanning the gap. This CDR3 has 15 residues. Germline CDR1 SGHRS, CDR2 YFSETQ. The DNA of the CDR3 is TGCGCCAGCAGCTTGGAGGGAGGGGGCTATCATGAGCAGTTCTTC. This codes for CASSLEGGGYHEQFF. The complete variable domain, with remaining parts taken from reference TRBV5-1 and TRBJ2-1, reads KAGVTQTPRYLIKTRGQQVTLSCSPISGHRSVSWYQQTPGQGLQFLFEYFSETQRNKGNFPGRFSGRQFSNSRSEMNVSTLELGDSALYLCASSLEGGGYHEQFFGPGTRLTVL.